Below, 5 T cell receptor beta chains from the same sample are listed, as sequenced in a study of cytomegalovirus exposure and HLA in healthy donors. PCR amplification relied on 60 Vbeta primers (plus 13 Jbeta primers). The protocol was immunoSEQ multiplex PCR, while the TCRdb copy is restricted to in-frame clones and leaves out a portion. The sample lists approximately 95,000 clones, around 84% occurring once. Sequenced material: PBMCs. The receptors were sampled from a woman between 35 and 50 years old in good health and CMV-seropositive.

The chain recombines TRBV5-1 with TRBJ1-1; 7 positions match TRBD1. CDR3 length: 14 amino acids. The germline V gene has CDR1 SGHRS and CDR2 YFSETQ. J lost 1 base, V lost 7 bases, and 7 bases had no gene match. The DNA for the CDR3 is TGCGCCAGCTCCATCGACAGGGCGAACACTGAAGCTTTCTTT. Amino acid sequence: CASSIDRANTEAFF.

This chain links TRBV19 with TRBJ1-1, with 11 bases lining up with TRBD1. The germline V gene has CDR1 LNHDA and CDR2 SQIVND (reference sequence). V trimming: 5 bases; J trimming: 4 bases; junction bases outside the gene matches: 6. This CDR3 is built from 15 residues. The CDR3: CASSPLDRGPTEAFF. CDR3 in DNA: TGTGCCAGTAGTCCCCTGGACAGGGGGCCCACTGAAGCTTTCTTT.

CDR3 coding DNA: TGTGCCAGCAGCTCGCAACTAGCGGGAGTGTCAGATACGCAGTATTTT. It encodes CASSSQLAGVSDTQYF. The V gene is TRBV5-4, the J gene TRBJ2-3; 11 positions agree with TRBD2. The germline gives CDR1 SGHNT, CDR2 YYREEE (reference sequence). V lost 3 bases, J lost 4 bases, and 7 bases stayed unmatched. The CDR3 covers 16 residues. Full variable domain (remainder filled in from reference TRBV5-4 and TRBJ2-3): ETGVTQSPTHLIKTRGQQVTLRCSSQSGHNTVSWYQQALGQGPQFIFQYYREEENGRGNFPPRFSGLQFPNYSSELNVNALELDDSALYLCASSSQLAGVSDTQYFGPGTRLTVL.

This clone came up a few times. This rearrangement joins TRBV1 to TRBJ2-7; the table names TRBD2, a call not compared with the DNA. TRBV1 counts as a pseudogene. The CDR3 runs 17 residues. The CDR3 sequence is CTSSQDQPGLATNEQYF. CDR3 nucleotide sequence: TGCACCAGCAGCCAAGATCAGCCGGGACTAGCAACTAACGAGCAGTACTTC.

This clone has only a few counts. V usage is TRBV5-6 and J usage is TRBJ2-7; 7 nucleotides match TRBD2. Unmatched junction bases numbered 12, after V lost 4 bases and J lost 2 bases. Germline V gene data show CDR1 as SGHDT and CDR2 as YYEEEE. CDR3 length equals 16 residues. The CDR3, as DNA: TGTGCCAGCAGCCGCCGGACTAGTTGGGAAGCCTACGAGCAGTACTTC. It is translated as CASSRRTSWEAYEQYF.